A single sample is the source of the 7 T cell receptor beta chains below, sequenced in a study of read filtering for tumor transcriptome and immune sequencing. Molecular barcoded adaptors covering alpha/delta and beta/gamma chains were used on roughly 400 ng RNA. TCRdb re-called the reads through MiXCR, storing one row per CDR3 protein. The sample shows about 47,000 distinct CDR3 sequences, 12% of them seen only once. Sequencing was done on a sample of a population of CD138-negative cells sorted from bone marrow. All receptors derive from a donor aged 40 or over with multiple myeloma.

This clonotype occurred many times. CDR3 nucleotides: TGTGCCAGCAGGATGGACAGGGGAGCCAAAAACATTCAGTACTTC. Its translation: CASRMDRGAKNIQYF. The genes are TRBV6-1 and TRBJ2-4; 9 nucleotides align to TRBD1. Germline loops: CDR1 MNHNS, CDR2 SASEGT. J lost 0 bases, V lost 6 bases, and 3 bases had no gene match. The CDR3 runs to 15 residues.

This clonotype was detected many times. V gene TRBV7-2 combines with J gene TRBJ2-7; 9 bases are a match to TRBD1. Germline loops: CDR1 SGHTA, CDR2 FQGNSA. CDR3 length: 15 residues. Germline trimming cut 5 bases from V and 4 bases from J; bases unmatched to any gene: 9. CDR3 nucleotide sequence: TGTGCCAGCAGCCCCCAGGGACAGGGCGGTTACGAGCAGTACTTC. It yields the protein CASSPQGQGGYEQYF.

As regards this clonotype: A junction boundary mismatches the germline segment, possibly from a read error. V usage is TRBV18 and J usage is TRBJ2-3, with D possibly TRBD1 on 6 matching bases. The CDR3 is 13 residues long. The germline CDR1 and CDR2 sequences are KGHSH and LQKENI. The DNA of the CDR3 is TGTGCCAGCTCAGGGGGCAACACAGGTACGCAGTATTTT. It yields the protein CASSGGNTGTQYF.

This clonotype was detected only a few times. This sequence joins TRBV10-3 and TRBJ2-2; D is undetermined. The ends were cut back, 0 bases at V and 7 bases at J, with 6 bases in the middle. From germline, CDR1 is ENHRY and CDR2 SYGVKD. The CDR3 totals 13 residues. CDR3 sequence reads: CAISESMLGELFF. The DNA for the CDR3 is TGTGCCATCAGTGAGTCGATGCTCGGGGAGCTGTTTTTT.

This clonotype was observed many times. The V call is TRBV7-9, the J call TRBJ1-1; 7 nucleotides match TRBD1. The CDR3 is 12 residues long. Per germline, CDR1 SEHNR and CDR2 FQNEAQ (reference sequence). Trimming cost V 5 bases and J 6 bases; bases outside gene matches: 3. The CDR3 spells CASSPGGPEAFF. As DNA, the CDR3 is TGTGCCAGCAGCCCAGGGGGGCCTGAAGCTTTCTTT.

This clonotype was found a few times. The genes are TRBV7-2 and TRBJ2-2; D may be TRBD2 (5 bases). The V end was cut by 1 base, the J end by 7 bases, with 13 bases between. CDR1 is SGHTA, CDR2 FQGNSA, per germline. This CDR3 contains 15 residues. Here the CDR3 DNA reads TGTGCCAGCAGCTTAGACGGACTCCTCGGCGGGGAGCTGTTTTTT. Its protein is CASSLDGLLGGELFF.

This clonotype was seen many times. V usage is TRBV10-3 and J usage is TRBJ2-1; 9 nucleotides agree with TRBD2. This CDR3 comprises 14 residues. The germline V gene encodes CDR1 ENHRY and CDR2 SYGVKD. Unmatched junction bases numbered 5, after V lost 6 bases and J lost 5 bases. The DNA for the CDR3 is TGTGCCATCAGCGAGGTAGCGGGAGACAATGAGCAGTTCTTC. The encoded protein is CAISEVAGDNEQFF.